A single sample gave rise to the 20 T cell receptor beta chains below, sequenced in a study of graft-versus-host responses after intestinal transplantation. Libraries were prepared by immunoSEQ multiplex PCR; TCRdb keeps only in-frame clonotypes and omits some of them. This table has about 86,000 clones, around 90% appearing once. No antigens are known for them. Sample: unstimulated CD4+ T cells sorted from spleen or lymph node cells, taken before transplant. The receptor set was obtained from a human donor who was the organ donor for an intestinal transplant.

This chain uses TRBV7-2 with TRBJ2-1; D is unresolved. The CDR3 covers 13 residues. The ends were cut back, 2 bases at V and 5 bases at J, with 7 bases in the middle. In germline, CDR1 is SGHTA, CDR2 FQGNSA. The CDR3 region is CASSLIQDNEQFF. In DNA form, the CDR3 reads TGTGCCAGCAGCTTAATCCAGGACAATGAGCAGTTCTTC.

The chain uses TRBV11-3 and TRBJ2-1; the match to TRBD2 covers 9 bases. Germline CDR1 SGHNT, CDR2 YENEEA. The length of the CDR3 is 15 residues. J lost 10 bases, V lost 0 bases, and 7 bases had no gene match. In DNA, the CDR3 is TGTGCCAGCAGCTTAGATTTGCGGGGGGGCCGGGAGCAGTTCTTC. Protein: CASSLDLRGGREQFF.

The chain has TRBV19 and TRBJ1-5; D may be TRBD1 (6 bases). The CDR3 is 16 amino acids. V dropped 2 bases and J dropped 0 bases, with 11 bases sitting between them. The germline gives CDR1 LNHDA, CDR2 SQIVND (reference sequence). CDR3 amino acids: CASSIRTVNSNQPQHF. The DNA for the CDR3 is TGTGCCAGTAGTATACGGACAGTAAATAGCAATCAGCCCCAGCATTTT.

The CDR3 spells CASSYGQGGSEQYF. CDR3 DNA sequence: TGTGCCAGCAGCTACGGACAGGGAGGGTCCGAGCAGTACTTC. This sequence joins TRBV7-8 and TRBJ2-7, with D perhaps matching TRBD1 (8 bases). This CDR3 has 14 residues. V gave up 4 bases and J gave up 6 bases, with 16 bases separating them. The germline V gene has CDR1 SGHVS and CDR2 FQNEAQ.

The rearrangement links TRBV7-2 to TRBJ1-5, with no clear D. Trimming took 2 bases from V and 4 from J, leaving 15 bases between them. Germline CDR1 SGHTA, CDR2 FQGNSA. CDR3 size: 16 residues. CDR3: CASSLNGQERNQPQHF. Here the CDR3 DNA reads TGTGCCAGCAGCTTAAATGGCCAGGAACGGAATCAGCCCCAGCATTTT.

The rearrangement joins TRBV7-3 to TRBJ2-2, with TRBD1 matching 7 bases. Germline V gene data show CDR1 as SGHTA and CDR2 as FQGTGA. The CDR3 consists of 14 residues. V dropped 1 base and J dropped 5; count of bases not matched to a gene: 1. The CDR3 spells CASSLNRGTGELFF. The DNA of the CDR3 is TGTGCCAGCAGCTTAAACAGGGGAACCGGGGAGCTGTTTTTT.

In its sample, this clone was seen a few times. The V and J genes are TRBV29-1 and TRBJ1-2; perhaps TRBD1 as D (6 bases). V was clipped by 4 bases and J by 4 bases, with 10 bases between them. This CDR3 spans 12 amino acids. Per the germline V gene, CDR1 is SQVTM and CDR2 is ANQGSEA. CDR3 DNA sequence: TGCAGCGTTGTGCGGGGGCGCTATGGCTACACCTTC. It is translated as CSVVRGRYGYTF.

The V and J genes are TRBV6-5 and TRBJ2-5, with a weak D call TRBD1 (6 bases). From germline, CDR1 is MNHEY and CDR2 SVGAGI. CDR3 length: 13 residues. V was trimmed by 6 bases and J by 4 bases, leaving 12 bases between them. The CDR3 is CASRLQGPETQYF. CDR3 coding DNA: TGTGCCAGCAGACTACAGGGCCCAGAGACCCAGTACTTC.

This chain uses TRBV5-1 with TRBJ2-1; D perhaps matches TRBD1 (6 bases). CDR1 and CDR2 (germline): SGHRS, YFSETQ. CDR3 length: 14 residues. With 6 bases removed from V and 4 bases from J, the gap between germline ends came to 14 bases. In DNA form, the CDR3 reads TGCGCCAGCACAGGGCAGGGGAGTTACAATGAGCAGTTCTTC. Protein: CASTGQGSYNEQFF.

The genes are TRBV5-1 and TRBJ1-4, with D uncertain. Germline CDR1 and CDR2: SGHRS and YFSETQ. V was trimmed by 0 bases and J by 11 bases, leaving 17 bases between them. The CDR3 totals 15 residues. CDR3 loop: CASSLVALKNSKLFF. CDR3 in DNA: TGCGCCAGCAGCTTGGTTGCCTTGAAAAACTCGAAACTGTTTTTT.

CDR3 nucleotides: TGCGCCAGCAGCCCCGAACCGGGTCCGACCCCCGGGGAGCTGTTTTTT. Protein sequence: CASSPEPGPTPGELFF. The chain couples TRBV5-1 to TRBJ2-2; no definite D call. Trimming cost V 4 bases and J 6 bases, with 19 bases left between them. Germline V gene lookup returns CDR1 SGHRS and CDR2 YFSETQ. The CDR3 length is 16 residues.

The V and J genes are TRBV9 and TRBJ2-3; 7 bases fit TRBD2. V was clipped by 0 bases and J by 2 bases; unmatched bases: 6. This CDR3 is built from 16 residues. CDR1 and CDR2 (germline): SGDLS, YYNGEE. CDR3 DNA sequence: TGTGCCAGCAGCGTAGCATTAGCGGGTTCCACAGATACGCAGTATTTT. Residues: CASSVALAGSTDTQYF.

The chain couples TRBV29-1 to TRBJ2-5, with TRBD1 as a possible D gene (5 bases). Germline V lookup: CDR1 SQVTM, CDR2 ANQGSEA. V was trimmed by 7 bases and J by 5 bases, leaving 17 bases between them. The CDR3 spans 13 residues. The CDR3 sequence is CSASVGVLETQYF. As DNA, the CDR3 is TGCAGCGCCTCCGTAGGGGTCCTCGAGACCCAGTACTTC.

V gene TRBV6-1 combines with J gene TRBJ2-1, with TRBD2 identical over 8 bases. This CDR3 has 13 amino acids. The V gene's germline CDR1 is MNHNS and CDR2 SASEGT. Germline trimming cut 6 bases from V and 8 bases from J; bases unmatched to any gene: 6. The CDR3 loop reads CASRRAGEDEQFF. In DNA form, the CDR3 reads TGTGCCAGCAGGAGAGCGGGAGAGGATGAGCAGTTCTTC.

The V gene is TRBV27, the J gene TRBJ2-3, with 8 nucleotides matching TRBD2. CDR1 is MNHEY, CDR2 SMNVEV, per germline (reference sequence). The CDR3 extends over 16 amino acids. The V gene end was trimmed by 5 bases and the J gene end by 2 bases; junction bases not matched to a gene: 9. Written as DNA, the CDR3 is TGTGCCAGCAGTCCTCTGAGCGGGGGCCTCACAGATACGCAGTATTTT. Its translation: CASSPLSGGLTDTQYF.

As concerns this clone: The identical CDR3 is also encoded by other nucleotide sequences in the sample. The chain couples TRBV6-1 to TRBJ2-7; no clear D. Germline V gene lookup returns CDR1 MNHNS and CDR2 SASEGT. The CDR3 is 12 amino acids. Trimming took 4 bases from V and 3 from J, leaving 7 bases between them. CDR3 loop: CASSGQNYEQYF. CDR3 DNA: TGTGCCAGCAGTGGCCAGAACTACGAGCAGTACTTC.

The sample holds one count of this clone. The chain combines TRBV30 with TRBJ2-7, with a weak D call TRBD1 (5 bases). CDR1 and CDR2 from the germline V gene are GTSNPN and SVGIG (reference sequence). The CDR3 has 10 amino acids. Trimming cost V 3 bases and J 6 bases, with 6 bases left between them. CDR3 amino acids: CAWRGPEQYF. As DNA, the CDR3 is TGTGCCTGGAGGGGGCCCGAGCAGTACTTC.

The V call is TRBV7-9, the J call TRBJ2-7, with TRBD2 matching 9 bases. After removal of 3 bases from V and 6 bases from J, the junction contained 6 bases not matched to a gene. Germline V gene sequence: CDR1 SEHNR, CDR2 FQNEAQ (reference sequence). The length of the CDR3 is 14 residues. CDR3: CASSLGGGAGEQYF. CDR3 nucleotides: TGTGCCAGCAGCTTGGGCGGGGGGGCTGGCGAGCAGTACTTC.

This clone was seen once. The chain uses TRBV6-6 and TRBJ2-6; no reliable D call. V lost 2 bases and J 0 bases, leaving 5 bases between the germline ends. CDR1 is MNHNY, CDR2 SVGAGI, per germline (reference sequence). This CDR3 region has 15 residues. Written as DNA, the CDR3 is TGTGCCAGCAGTTACGGAGTCTCTGGGGCCAACGTCCTGACTTTC. Translated, it gives CASSYGVSGANVLTF.

The rearrangement joins TRBV5-4 to TRBJ2-6; D not certain. The CDR3 consists of 15 residues. V was trimmed by 4 bases and J by 0 bases, leaving 8 bases between them. Germline V CDR1 and CDR2: SGHNT, YYREEE (reference sequence). The CDR3 spells CASSPDSSGANVLTF. The CDR3 nucleotides read TGTGCCAGCAGCCCAGACTCCTCTGGGGCCAACGTCCTGACTTTC.